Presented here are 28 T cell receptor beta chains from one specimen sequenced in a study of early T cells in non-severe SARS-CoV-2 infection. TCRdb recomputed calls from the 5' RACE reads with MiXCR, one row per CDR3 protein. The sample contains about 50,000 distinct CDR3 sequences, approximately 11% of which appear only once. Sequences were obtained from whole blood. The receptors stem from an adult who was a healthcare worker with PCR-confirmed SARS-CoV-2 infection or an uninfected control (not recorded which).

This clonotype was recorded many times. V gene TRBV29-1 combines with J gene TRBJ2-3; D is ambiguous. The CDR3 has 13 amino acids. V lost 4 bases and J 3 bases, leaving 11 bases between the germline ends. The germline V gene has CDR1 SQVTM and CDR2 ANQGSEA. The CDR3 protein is CSVGVLQTDTQYF. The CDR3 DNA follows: TGCAGCGTTGGGGTGCTTCAGACAGATACGCAGTATTTT.

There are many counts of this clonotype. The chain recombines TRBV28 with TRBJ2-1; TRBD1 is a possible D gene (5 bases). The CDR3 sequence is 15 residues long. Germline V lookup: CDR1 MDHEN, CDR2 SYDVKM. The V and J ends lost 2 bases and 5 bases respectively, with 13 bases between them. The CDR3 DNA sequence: TGTGCCAGCAGTTTAAATTTCCCCAGGGACAATGAGCAGTTCTTC. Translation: CASSLNFPRDNEQFF.

Here the CDR3 reads CATSRVGLTNANYEQYF. The CDR3 DNA is TGTGCCACCAGCAGAGTGGGTCTCACAAATGCCAACTACGAGCAGTACTTC. The V and J genes are TRBV15 and TRBJ2-7; unclear D gene. CDR3 length equals 17 residues. The ends were cut back, 1 base at V and 3 bases at J, with 19 bases in the middle. Per the germline V gene, CDR1 is LNHNV and CDR2 is YYDKDF (reference sequence). Full variable domain (missing parts from reference TRBV15 and TRBJ2-7): DAMVIQNPRYQVTQFGKPVTLSCSQTLNHNVMYWYQQKSSQAPKLLFHYYDKDFNNEADTPDNFQSRRPNTSFCFLDIRSPGLGDTAMYLCATSRVGLTNANYEQYFGPGTRLTVT.

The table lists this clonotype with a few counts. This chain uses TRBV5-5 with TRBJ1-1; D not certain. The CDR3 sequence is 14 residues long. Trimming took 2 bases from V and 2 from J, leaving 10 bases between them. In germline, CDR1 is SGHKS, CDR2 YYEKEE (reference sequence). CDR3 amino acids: CASSFVTPNTEAFF. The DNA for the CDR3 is TGTGCCAGCAGCTTCGTTACGCCTAACACTGAAGCTTTCTTT.

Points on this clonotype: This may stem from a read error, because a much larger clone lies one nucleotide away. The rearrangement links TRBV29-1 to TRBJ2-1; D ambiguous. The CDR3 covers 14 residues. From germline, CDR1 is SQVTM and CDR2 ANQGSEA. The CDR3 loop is CSALSPSSYNEQIF. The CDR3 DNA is TGCAGCGCCCTATCCCCAAGCTCCTACAATGAGCAGATCTTC.

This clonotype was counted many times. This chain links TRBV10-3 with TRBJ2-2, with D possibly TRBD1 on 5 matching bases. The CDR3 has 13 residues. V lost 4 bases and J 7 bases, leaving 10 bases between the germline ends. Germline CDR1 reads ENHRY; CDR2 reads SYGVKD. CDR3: CAISARVGGELFF. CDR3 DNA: TGTGCCATCAGTGCCAGGGTCGGCGGGGAGCTGTTTTTT.

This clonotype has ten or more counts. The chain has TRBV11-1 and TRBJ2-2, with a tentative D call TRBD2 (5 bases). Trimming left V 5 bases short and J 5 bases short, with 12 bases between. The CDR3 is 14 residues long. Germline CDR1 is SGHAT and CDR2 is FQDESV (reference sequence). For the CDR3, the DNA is TGTGCCAGCAGCCCGCCGAGGGTTACCGGGGAGCTGTTTTTT. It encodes CASSPPRVTGELFF.

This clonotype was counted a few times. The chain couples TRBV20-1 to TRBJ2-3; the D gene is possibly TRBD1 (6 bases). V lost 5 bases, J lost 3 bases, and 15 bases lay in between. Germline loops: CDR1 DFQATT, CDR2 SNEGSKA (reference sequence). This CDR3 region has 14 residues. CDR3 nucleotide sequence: TGCAGTGCTTACAGGGCCGGAACGACAGATACGCAGTATTTT. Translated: CSAYRAGTTDTQYF.

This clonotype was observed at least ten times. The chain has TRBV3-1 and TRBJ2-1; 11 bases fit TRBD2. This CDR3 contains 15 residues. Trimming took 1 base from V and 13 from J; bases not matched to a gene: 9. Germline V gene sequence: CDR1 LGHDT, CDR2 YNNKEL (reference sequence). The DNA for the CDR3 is TGTGCCAGCAGCCAAGGCGGTAGCGGGAGGGCCTATCAGTTCTTC. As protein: CASSQGGSGRAYQFF.

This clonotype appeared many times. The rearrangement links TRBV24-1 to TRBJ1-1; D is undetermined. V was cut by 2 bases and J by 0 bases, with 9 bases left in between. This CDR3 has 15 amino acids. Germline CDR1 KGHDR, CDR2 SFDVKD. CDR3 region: CATSDYGHMNTEAFF. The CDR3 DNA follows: TGTGCCACCAGTGATTACGGTCACATGAACACTGAAGCTTTCTTT.

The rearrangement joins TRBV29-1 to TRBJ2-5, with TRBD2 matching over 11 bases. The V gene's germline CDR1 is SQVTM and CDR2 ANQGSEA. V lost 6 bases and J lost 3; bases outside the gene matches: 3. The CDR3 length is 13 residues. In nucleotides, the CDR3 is TGCAGCGTCTCACTAGCGGGAGAAGAGACCCAGTACTTC. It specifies CSVSLAGEETQYF.

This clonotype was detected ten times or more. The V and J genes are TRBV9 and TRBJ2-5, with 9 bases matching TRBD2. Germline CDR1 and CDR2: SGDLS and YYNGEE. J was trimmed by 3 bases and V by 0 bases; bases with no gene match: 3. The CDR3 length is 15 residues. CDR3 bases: TGTGCCAGCAGCGTAGGGCTAGCGGGAAAAGAGACCCAGTACTTC. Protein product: CASSVGLAGKETQYF.

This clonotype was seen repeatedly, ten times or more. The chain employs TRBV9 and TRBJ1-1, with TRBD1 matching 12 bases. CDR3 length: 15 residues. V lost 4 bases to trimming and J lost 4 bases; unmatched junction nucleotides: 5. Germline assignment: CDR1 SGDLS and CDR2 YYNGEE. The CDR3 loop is CASSPGTGGLTEAFF. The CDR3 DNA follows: TGTGCCAGCAGCCCGGGGACAGGGGGCCTCACTGAAGCTTTCTTT. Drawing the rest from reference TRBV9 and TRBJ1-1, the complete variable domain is DSGVTQTPKHLITATGQRVTLRCSPRSGDLSVYWYQQSLDQGLQFLIQYYNGEERAKGNILERFSAQQFPDLHSELNLSSLELGDSALYFCASSPGTGGLTEAFFGQGTRLTVV.

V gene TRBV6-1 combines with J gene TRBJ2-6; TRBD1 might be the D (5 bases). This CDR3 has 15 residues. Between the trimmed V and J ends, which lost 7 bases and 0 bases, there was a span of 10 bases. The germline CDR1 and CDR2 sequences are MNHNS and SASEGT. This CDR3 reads CASTGRTSGANVLTF. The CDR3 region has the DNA TGTGCCAGCACAGGGCGGACCTCTGGGGCCAACGTCCTGACTTTC.

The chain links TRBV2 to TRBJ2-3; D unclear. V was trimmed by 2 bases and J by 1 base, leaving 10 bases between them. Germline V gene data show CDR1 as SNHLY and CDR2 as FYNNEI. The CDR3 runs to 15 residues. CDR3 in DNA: TGTGCCAGCAGTGAAACCCCGTTGGGCACAGATACGCAGTATTTT. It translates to CASSETPLGTDTQYF.

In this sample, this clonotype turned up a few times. CDR3 sequence reads: CATRPTAQVNYGYTF. CDR3 sequence (DNA): TGTGCCACTAGACCGACGGCACAGGTTAACTATGGCTACACCTTC. The rearrangement uses TRBV6-2 or TRBV6-3 and TRBJ1-2, with D perhaps matching TRBD1 (5 bases). Germline V gene data show CDR1 as MNHEY and CDR2 as SVGEGT. V was clipped by 10 bases and J by 1 base, with 19 bases between them. This CDR3 region has 15 residues.

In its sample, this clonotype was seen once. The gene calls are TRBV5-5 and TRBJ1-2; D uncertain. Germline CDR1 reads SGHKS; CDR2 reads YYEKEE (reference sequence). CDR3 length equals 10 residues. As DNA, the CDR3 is TGTTCGTCCGGCGACTATGGCTACACCTTC. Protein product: CSSGDYGYTF.

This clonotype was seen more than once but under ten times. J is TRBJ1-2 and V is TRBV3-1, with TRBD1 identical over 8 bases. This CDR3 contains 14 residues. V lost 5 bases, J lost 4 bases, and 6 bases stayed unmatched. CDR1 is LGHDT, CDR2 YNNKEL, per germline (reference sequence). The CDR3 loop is CASSRTGRLYGYTF. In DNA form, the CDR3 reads TGTGCCAGCAGCAGGACAGGGCGGCTCTATGGCTACACCTTC.

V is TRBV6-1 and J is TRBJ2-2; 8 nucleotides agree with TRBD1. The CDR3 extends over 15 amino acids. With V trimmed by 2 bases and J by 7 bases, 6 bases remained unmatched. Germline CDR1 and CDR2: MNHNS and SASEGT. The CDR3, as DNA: TGTGCCAGCAGTGAATGGCAGGGGGCAAACGGGGAGCTGTTTTTT. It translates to CASSEWQGANGELFF.

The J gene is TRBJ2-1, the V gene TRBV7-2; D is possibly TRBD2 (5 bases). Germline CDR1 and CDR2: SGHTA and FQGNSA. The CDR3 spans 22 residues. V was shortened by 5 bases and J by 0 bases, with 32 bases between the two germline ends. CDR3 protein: CASSLIPREFWVGWSSYNEQFF. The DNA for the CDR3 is TGTGCCAGCAGCCTGATCCCGAGGGAATTTTGGGTAGGGTGGAGCTCCTACAATGAGCAGTTCTTC.

This CDR3 is CASSLGGRIDEQYF. CDR3 coding DNA: TGTGCCAGCAGCTTGGGCGGTAGGATCGACGAGCAGTACTTC. The rearrangement uses TRBV5-4 and TRBJ2-7; no clear D. CDR3 length equals 14 residues. Germline CDR1 and CDR2: SGHNT and YYREEE (reference sequence). V shed 0 bases and J shed 5 bases, with 12 bases lying between them.

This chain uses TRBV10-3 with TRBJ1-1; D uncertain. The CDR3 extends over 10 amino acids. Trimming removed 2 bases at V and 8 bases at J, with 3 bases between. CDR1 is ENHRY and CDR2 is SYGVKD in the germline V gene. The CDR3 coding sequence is TGTGCCATCAGTGAGGGGGAAGCTTTCTTT. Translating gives CAISEGEAFF.

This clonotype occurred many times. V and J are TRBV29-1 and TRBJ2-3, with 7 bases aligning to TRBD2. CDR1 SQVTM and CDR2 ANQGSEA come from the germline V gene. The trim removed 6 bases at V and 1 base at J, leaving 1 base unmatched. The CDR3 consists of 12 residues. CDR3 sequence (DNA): TGCAGCGTGGGAGGGGGCACAGATACGCAGTATTTT. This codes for CSVGGGTDTQYF.

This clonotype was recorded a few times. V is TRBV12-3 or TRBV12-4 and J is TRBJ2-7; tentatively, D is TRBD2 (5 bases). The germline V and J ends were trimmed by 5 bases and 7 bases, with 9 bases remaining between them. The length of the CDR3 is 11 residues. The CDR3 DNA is TGTGCCAGCAGTCGGACTGGTGAGCAGTACTTC. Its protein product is CASSRTGEQYF.

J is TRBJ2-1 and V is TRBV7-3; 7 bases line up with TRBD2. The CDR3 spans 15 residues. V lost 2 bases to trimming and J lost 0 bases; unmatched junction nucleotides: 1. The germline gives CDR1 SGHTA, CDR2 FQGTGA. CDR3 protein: CASSLQRGSYNEQFF. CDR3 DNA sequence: TGTGCCAGCAGCTTACAGCGGGGCTCCTACAATGAGCAGTTCTTC.

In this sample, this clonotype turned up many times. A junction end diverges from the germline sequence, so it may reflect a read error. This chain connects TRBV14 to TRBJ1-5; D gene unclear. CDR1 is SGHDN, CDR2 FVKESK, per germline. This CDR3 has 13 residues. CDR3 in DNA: TGTGCCAGCAGTCAAGGGCTAAGTCAGCCCCAGCATTTT. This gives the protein CASSQGLSQPQHF.

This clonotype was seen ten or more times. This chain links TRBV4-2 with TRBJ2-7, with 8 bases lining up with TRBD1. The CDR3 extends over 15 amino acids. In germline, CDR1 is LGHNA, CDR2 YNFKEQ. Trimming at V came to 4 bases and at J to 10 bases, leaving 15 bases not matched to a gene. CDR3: CASSPQDREFSPQYF. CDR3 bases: TGTGCCAGCAGCCCCCAGGACAGGGAATTCTCCCCACAGTACTTC.

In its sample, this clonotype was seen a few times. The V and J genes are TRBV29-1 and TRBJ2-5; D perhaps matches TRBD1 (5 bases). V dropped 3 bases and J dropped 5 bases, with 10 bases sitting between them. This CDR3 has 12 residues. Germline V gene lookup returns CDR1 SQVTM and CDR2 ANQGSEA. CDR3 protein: CSVERQLETQYF. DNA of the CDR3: TGCAGCGTTGAGAGACAGCTGGAGACCCAGTACTTC.